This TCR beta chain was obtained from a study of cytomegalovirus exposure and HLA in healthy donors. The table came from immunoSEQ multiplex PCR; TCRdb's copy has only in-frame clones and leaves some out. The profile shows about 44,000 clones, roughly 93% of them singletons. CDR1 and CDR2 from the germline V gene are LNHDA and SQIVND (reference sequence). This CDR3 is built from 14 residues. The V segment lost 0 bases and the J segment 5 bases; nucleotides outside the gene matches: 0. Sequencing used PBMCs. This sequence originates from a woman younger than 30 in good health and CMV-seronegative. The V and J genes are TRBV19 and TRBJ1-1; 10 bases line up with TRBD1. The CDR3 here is CASSIEDRGTEAFF. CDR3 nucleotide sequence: TGTGCCAGTAGTATAGAGGACAGGGGGACTGAAGCTTTCTTT.